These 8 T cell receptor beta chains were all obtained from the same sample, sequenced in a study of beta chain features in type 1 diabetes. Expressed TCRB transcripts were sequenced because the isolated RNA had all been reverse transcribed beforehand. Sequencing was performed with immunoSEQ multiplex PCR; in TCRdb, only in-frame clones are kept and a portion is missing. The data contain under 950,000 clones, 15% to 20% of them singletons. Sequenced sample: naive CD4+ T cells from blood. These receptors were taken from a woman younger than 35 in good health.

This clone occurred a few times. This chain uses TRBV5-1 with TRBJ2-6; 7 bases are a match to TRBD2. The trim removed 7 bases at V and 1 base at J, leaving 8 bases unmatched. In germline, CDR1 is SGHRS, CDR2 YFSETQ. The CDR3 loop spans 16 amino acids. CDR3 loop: CASRVGGSSGANVLTF. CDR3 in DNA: TGCGCCAGCCGAGTCGGGGGGAGTTCTGGGGCCAACGTCCTGACTTTC.

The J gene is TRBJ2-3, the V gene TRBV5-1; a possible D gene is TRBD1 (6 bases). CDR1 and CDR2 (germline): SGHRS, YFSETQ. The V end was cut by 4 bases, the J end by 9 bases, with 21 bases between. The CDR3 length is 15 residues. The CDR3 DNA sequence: TGCGCCAGCAGCGGAGACCACCGGGGCCAGGGGACGCAGTATTTT. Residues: CASSGDHRGQGTQYF.

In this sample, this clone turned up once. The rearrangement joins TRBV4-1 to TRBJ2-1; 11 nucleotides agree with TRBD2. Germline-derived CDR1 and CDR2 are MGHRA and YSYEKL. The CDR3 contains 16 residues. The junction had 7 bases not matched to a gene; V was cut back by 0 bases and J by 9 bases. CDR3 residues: CASSQELTSGRSEQFF. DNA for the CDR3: TGCGCCAGCAGCCAAGAATTAACTAGCGGGAGAAGTGAGCAGTTCTTC.

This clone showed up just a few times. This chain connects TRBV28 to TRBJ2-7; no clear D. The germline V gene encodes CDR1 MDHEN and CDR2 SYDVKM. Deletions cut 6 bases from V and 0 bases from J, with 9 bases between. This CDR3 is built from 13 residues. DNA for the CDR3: TGTGCCAGCAGCGGAACTTACTCCTACGAGCAGTACTTC. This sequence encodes CASSGTYSYEQYF.

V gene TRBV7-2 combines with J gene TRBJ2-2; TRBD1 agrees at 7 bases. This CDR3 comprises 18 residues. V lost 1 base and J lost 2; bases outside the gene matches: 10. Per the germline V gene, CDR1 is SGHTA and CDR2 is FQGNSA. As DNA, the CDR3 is TGTGCCAGCAGCTTAGGGCGGCGGTACAGGGGAAACACCGGGGAGCTGTTTTTT. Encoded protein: CASSLGRRYRGNTGELFF.

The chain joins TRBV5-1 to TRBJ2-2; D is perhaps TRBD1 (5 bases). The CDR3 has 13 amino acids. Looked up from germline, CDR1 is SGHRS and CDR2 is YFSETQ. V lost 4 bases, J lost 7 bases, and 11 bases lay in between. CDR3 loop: CASSQQVVGELFF. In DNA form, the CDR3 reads TGCGCCAGCAGCCAACAGGTAGTCGGGGAGCTGTTTTTT.

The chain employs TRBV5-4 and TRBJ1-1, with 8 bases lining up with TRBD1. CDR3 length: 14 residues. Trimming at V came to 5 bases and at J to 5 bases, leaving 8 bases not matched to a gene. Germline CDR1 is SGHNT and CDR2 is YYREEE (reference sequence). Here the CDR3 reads CASRAQGGRTEAFF. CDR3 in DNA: TGTGCCAGCAGGGCACAGGGGGGGCGAACTGAAGCTTTCTTT. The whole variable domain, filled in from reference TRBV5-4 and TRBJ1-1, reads ETGVTQSPTHLIKTRGQQVTLRCSSQSGHNTVSWYQQALGQGPQFIFQYYREEENGRGNFPPRFSGLQFPNYSSELNVNALELDDSALYLCASRAQGGRTEAFFGQGTRLTVV.

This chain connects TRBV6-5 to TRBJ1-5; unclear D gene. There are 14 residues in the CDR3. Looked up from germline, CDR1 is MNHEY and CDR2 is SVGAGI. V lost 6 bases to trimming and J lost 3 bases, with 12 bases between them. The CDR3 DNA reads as TGTGCCAGCAGAGGGAACAGTCCCAATCAGCCCCAGCATTTT. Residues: CASRGNSPNQPQHF.